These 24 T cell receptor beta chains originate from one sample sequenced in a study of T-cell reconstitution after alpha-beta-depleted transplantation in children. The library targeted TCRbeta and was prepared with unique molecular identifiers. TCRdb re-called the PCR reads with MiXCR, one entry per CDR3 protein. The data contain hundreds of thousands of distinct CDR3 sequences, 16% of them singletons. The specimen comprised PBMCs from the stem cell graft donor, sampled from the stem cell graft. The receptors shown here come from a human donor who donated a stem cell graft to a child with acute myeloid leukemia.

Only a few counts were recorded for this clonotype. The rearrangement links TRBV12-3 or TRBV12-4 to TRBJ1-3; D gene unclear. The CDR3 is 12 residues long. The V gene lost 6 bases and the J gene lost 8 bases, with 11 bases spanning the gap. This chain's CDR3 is CASRLPSDTIYF. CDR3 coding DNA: TGTGCCAGCAGACTACCCAGTGACACCATATATTTT.

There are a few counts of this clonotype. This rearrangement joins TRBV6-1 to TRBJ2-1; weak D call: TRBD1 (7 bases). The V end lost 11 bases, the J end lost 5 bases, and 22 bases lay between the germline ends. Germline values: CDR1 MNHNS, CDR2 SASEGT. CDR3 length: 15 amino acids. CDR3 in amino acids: CASPRGGTDDNEQFF. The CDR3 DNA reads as TGTGCCTCCCCCAGGGGCGGGACAGACGACAATGAGCAGTTCTTC.

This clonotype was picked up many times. The CDR3 DNA reads as TGCGCCAGCAAGCCGGGCCTTCTCACAGATACGCAGTATTTT. It is translated as CASKPGLLTDTQYF. The chain employs TRBV5-1 and TRBJ2-3; the D is unclear. The V and J ends lost 6 bases and 2 bases respectively, with 13 bases between them. There are 14 residues in the CDR3. The germline gives CDR1 SGHRS, CDR2 YFSETQ.

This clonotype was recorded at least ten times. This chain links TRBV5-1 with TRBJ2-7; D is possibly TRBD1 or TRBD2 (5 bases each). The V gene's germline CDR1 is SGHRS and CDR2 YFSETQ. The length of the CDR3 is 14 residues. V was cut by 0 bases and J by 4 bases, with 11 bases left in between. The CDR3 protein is CASSLAGDGYEQYF. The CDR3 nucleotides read TGCGCCAGCAGCTTGGCCGGGGACGGTTACGAGCAGTACTTC. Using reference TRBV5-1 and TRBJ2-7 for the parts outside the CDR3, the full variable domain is KAGVTQTPRYLIKTRGQQVTLSCSPISGHRSVSWYQQTPGQGLQFLFEYFSETQRNKGNFPGRFSGRQFSNSRSEMNVSTLELGDSALYLCASSLAGDGYEQYFGPGTRLTVT.

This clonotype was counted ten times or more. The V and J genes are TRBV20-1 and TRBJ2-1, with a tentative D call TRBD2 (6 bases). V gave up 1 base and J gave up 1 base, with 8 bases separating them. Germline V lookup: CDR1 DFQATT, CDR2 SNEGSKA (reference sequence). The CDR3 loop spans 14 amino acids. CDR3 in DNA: TGCAGTGCTAGAGCTGCGGGATCCTACAATGAGCAGTTCTTC. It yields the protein CSARAAGSYNEQFF.

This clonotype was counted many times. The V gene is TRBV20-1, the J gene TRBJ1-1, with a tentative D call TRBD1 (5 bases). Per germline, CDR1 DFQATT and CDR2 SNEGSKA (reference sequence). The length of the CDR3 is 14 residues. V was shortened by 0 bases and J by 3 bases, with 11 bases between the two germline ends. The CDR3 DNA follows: TGCAGTGCTAGAGAGGTCGCGGGGGACACTGAAGCTTTCTTT. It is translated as CSAREVAGDTEAFF.

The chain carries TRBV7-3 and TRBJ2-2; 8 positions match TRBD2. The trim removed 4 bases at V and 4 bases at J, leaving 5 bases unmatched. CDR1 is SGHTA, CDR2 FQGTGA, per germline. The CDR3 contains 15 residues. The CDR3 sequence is CASSWDSGVTGELFF. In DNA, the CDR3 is TGTGCCAGCAGCTGGGATAGCGGGGTCACCGGGGAGCTGTTTTTT.

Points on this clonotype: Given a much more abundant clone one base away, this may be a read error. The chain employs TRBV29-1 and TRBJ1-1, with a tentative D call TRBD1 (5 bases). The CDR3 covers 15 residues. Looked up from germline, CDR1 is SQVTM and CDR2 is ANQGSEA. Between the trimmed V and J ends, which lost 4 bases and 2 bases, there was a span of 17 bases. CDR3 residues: CSVARAMGRNTEAFF. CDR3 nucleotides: TGCAGCGTTGCCAGGGCGATGGGTCGAAACACTGAAGCTTTCTTT.

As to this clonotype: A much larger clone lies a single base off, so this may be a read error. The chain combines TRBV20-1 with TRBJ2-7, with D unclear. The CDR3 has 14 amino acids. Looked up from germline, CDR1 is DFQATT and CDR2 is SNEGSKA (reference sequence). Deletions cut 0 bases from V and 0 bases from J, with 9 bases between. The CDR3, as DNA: TGCAGTGCTAGAGATACACCGAGCTCCTACGAGCAGTACGTC. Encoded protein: CSARDTPSSYEQYV.

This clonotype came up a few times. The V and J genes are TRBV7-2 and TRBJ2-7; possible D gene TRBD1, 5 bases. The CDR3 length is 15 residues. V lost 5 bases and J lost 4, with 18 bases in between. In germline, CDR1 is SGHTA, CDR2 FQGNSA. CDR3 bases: TGTGCCAGCAGCGAGGAAGGGGCCCGCTTATACGAGCAGTACTTC. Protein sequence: CASSEEGARLYEQYF. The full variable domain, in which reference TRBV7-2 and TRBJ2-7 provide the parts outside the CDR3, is GAGVSQSPSNKVTEKGKDVELRCDPISGHTALYWYRQSLGQGLEFLIYFQGNSAPDKSGLPSDRFSAERTGGSVSTLTIQRTQQEDSAVYLCASSEEGARLYEQYFGPGTRLTVT.

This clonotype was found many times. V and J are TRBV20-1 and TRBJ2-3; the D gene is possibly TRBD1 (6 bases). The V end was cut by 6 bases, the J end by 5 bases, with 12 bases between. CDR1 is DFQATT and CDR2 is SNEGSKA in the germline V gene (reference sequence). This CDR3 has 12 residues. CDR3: CSAQRGKDTQYF. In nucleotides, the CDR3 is TGCAGTGCGCAAAGGGGGAAAGATACGCAGTATTTT.

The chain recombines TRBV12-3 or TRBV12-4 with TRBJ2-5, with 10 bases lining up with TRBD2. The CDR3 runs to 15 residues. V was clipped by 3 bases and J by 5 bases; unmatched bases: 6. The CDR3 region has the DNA TGTGCCAGCAGTTTCAGCGGGGGGGAGCGGGAGACCCAGTACTTC. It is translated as CASSFSGGERETQYF.

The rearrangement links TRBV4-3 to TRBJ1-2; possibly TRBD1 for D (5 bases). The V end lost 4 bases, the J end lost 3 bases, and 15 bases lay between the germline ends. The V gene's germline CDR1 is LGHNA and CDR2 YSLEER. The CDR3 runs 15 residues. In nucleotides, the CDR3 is TGCGCCAGCAGCCTACTGGCCCAGGGCGACTATGGCTACACCTTC. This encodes CASSLLAQGDYGYTF.

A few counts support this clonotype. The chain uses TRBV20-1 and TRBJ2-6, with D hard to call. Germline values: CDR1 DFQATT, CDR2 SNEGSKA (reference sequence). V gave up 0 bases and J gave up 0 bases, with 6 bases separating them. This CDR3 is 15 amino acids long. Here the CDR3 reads CSARDPSSGANVLTF. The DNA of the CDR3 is TGCAGTGCTAGAGATCCCAGCTCTGGGGCCAACGTCCTGACTTTC.

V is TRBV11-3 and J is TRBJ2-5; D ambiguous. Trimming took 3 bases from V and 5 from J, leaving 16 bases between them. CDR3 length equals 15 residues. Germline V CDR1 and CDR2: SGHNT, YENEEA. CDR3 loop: CASSFLWDVDETQYF. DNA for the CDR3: TGTGCCAGCAGCTTCCTCTGGGATGTGGATGAGACCCAGTACTTC.

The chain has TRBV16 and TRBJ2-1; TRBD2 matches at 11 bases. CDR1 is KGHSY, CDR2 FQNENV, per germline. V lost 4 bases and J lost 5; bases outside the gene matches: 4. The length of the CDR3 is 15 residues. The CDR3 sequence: CASSPQLAGDNEQFF. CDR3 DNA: TGTGCCAGCAGCCCCCAACTAGCGGGGGACAATGAGCAGTTCTTC.

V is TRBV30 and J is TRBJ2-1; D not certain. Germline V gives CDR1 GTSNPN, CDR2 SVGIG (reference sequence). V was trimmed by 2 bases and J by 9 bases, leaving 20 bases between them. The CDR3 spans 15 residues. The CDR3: CAWSQTNRGKGEQFF. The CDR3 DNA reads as TGTGCCTGGAGTCAAACAAACCGTGGGAAGGGTGAGCAGTTCTTC.

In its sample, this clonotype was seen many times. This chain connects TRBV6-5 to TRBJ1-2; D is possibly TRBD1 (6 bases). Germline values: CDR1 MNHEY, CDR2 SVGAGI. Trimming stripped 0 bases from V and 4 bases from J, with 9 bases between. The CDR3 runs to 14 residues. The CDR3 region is CASSYSGQSYGYTF. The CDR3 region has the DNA TGTGCCAGCAGTTACTCAGGACAGTCCTATGGCTACACCTTC.

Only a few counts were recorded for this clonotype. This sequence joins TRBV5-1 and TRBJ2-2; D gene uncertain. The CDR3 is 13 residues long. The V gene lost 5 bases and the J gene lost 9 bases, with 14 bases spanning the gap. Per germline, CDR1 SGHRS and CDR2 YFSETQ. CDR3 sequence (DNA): TGCGCCAGCAGTGGTCTTCTAACCCGGGAGCTGTTTTTT. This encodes CASSGLLTRELFF.

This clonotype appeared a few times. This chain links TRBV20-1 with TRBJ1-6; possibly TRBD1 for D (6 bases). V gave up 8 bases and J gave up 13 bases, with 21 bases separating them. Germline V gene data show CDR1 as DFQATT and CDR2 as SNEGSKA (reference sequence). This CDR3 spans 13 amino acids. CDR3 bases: TGCAGTTCGAAACCGCAGGGGTTAGGGCCCCTCCACTTT. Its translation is CSSKPQGLGPLHF.

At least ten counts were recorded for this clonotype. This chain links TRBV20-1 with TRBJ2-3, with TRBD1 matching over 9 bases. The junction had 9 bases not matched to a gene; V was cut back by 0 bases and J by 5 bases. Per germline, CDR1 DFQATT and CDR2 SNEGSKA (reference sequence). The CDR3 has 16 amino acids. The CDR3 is CSARDKDRGWEDTQYF. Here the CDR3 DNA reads TGCAGTGCTAGAGATAAGGACAGGGGTTGGGAAGATACGCAGTATTTT.

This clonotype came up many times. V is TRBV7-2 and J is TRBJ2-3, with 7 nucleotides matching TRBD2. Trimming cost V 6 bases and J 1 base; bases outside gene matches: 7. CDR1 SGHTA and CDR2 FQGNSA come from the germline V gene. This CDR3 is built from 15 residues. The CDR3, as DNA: TGTGCCAGCAGTTCCGGACTAGAGGGCACAGATACGCAGTATTTT. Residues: CASSSGLEGTDTQYF.

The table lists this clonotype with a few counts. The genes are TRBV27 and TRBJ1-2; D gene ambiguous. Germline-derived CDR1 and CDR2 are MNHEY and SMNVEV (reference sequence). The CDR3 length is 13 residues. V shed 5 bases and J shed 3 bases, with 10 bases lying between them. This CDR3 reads CASSQRFDYGYTF. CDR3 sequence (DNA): TGTGCCAGCAGTCAGAGGTTCGACTATGGCTACACCTTC.

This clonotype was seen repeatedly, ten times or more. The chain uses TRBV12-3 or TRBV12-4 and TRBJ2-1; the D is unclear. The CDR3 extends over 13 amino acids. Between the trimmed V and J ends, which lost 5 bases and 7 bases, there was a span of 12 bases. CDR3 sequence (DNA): TGTGCCAGCAGTCCCGGACCCCCTAATGAGCAGTTCTTC. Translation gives CASSPGPPNEQFF.